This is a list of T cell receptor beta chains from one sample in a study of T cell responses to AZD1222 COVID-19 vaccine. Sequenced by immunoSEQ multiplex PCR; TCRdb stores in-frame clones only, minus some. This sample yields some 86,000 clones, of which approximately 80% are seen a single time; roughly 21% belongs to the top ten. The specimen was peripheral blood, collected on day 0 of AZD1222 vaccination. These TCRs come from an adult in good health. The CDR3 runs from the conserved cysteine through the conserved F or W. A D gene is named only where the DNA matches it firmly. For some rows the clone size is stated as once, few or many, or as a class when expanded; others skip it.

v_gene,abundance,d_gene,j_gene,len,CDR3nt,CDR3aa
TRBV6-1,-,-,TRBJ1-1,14,TGTGCCAGCAGTGAAGAATGGCAGAGTCTTGAAGCTTTCTTT,CASSEEWQSLEAFF
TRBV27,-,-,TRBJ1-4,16,TGTGCCAGCAGTTTAGAGGGGGGCGCCCCTACTGAAAAACTGTTTTTT,CASSLEGGAPTEKLFF
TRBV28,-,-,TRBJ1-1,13,TGTGCCAGCAGTTTGACAGTGAACACTGAAGCTTTCTTT,CASSLTVNTEAFF
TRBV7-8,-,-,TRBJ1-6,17,TGTGCCTCGACGGCCAGGACCGCGAGCTCCTATAATTCACCCCTCCACTTT,CASTARTASSYNSPLHF
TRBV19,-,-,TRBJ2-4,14,TGTGCCAGTAGTATAGATCCGGGCACACGCATTCAGTACTTC,CASSIDPGTRIQYF
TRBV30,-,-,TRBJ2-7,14,TGTGCCTGGGCTCGAGGGCTACCCCCATACGAGCAGTACTTC,CAWARGLPPYEQYF
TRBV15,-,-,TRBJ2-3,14,TGTGCCACCAGCAGAGGAGGGGGCACAGATACGCAGTATTTT,CATSRGGGTDTQYF
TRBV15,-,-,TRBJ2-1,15,TGTGCCACCAGGAGTGGGGGGCGGACCTACAATGAGCAGTTCTTC,CATRSGGRTYNEQFF
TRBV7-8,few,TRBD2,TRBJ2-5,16,TGTGCCAGCAGCTTAGGGGTAGCGGGGGTTCGGCAGACCCAGTACTTC,CASSLGVAGVRQTQYF
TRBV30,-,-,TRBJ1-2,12,TGTGCCTGGAGTCGGGGGACCTATGGCTACACCTTC,CAWSRGTYGYTF
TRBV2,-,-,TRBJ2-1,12,TGTGCCAGCAATACGATTACCGGGACTCCGTTCTTC,CASNTITGTPFF
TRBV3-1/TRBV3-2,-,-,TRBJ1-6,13,TGTGCCAGCAAGGGGCAGGGGATTTCACCCCTCCACTTT,CASKGQGISPLHF
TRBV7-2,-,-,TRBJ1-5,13,TGTGCCAGCAGCGATGATGGATATCAGCCCCAGCATTTT,CASSDDGYQPQHF
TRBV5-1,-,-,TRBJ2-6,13,TGCGCCAGCAGCTCAGGGCGGATGTCGGGGCTGACTTTC,CASSSGRMSGLTF
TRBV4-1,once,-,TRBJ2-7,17,TGCGCCAGCAGCCAAGAACCCCGAGGAGGGGCGTCTTACGAGCAGTACTTC,CASSQEPRGGASYEQYF
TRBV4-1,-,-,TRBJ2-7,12,TGCGCCAGCAGTCAATCGTTGGGTGAGCAGTACTTC,CASSQSLGEQYF
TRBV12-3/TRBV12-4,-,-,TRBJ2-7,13,TGTGCCAGCAGGGGGCAGAACTCCTACGAGCAGTACTTC,CASRGQNSYEQYF
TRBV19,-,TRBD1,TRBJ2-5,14,TGTGCCAGTAGAGACAGGGGGCGCGACGAGACCCAGTACTTC,CASRDRGRDETQYF
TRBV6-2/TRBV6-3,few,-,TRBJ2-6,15,TGTGCCAGCAGTACGGGGAACTCTGGGGCCAACGTCCTGACTTTC,CASSTGNSGANVLTF
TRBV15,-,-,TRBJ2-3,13,TGTGCCACCAGCGGGACCAGCACAGATACGCAGTATTTT,CATSGTSTDTQYF
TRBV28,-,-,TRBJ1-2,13,TGTGCCAGCAGTTTAACGGGTGACTATGGCTACACCTTC,CASSLTGDYGYTF
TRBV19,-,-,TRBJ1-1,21,TGTGCCAGTAGTCCGAAGGCTTCCTCAAGTCCAGGGCGGCCCCTTAGCACTGAAGCTTTCTTT,CASSPKASSSPGRPLSTEAFF
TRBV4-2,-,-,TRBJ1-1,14,TGTGCCAGCAGCCAAGAGGGTAAGAGCTATGAAGCTTTCTTT,CASSQEGKSYEAFF
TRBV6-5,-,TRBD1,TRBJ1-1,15,TGTGCCAGCAGTTACTCGTGGACAGGGAACACTGAAGCTTTCTTT,CASSYSWTGNTEAFF
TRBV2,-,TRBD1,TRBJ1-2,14,TGTGCCAGCAGTGAGTCGGGACAGGGCTATGGCTACACCTTC,CASSESGQGYGYTF
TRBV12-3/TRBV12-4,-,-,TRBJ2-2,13,TGTGCCAGCAGTAACAGGTTTGCCGGGGAGCTGTTTTTT,CASSNRFAGELFF
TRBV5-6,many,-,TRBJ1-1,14,TGTGCCAGCAGCGAAGGACACTTGAACACTGAAGCTTTCTTT,CASSEGHLNTEAFF
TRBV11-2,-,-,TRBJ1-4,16,TGTGCCAGCAGCTTAGGGTCCAGAGCAACTAATGAAAAACTGTTTTTT,CASSLGSRATNEKLFF
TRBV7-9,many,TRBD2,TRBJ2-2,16,TGTGCCAGCAGCCCTTCGGCGGGAGAAAACACCGGGGAGCTGTTTTTT,CASSPSAGENTGELFF
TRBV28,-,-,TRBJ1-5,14,TGTGCCAGCAGTTTGGTCCTTAGCAATCAGCCCCAGCATTTT,CASSLVLSNQPQHF
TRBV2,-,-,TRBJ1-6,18,TGTGCCAGCAGTGAAGAGGCAGGTTTTAGCTCCTATAATTCACCCCTCCACTTT,CASSEEAGFSSYNSPLHF
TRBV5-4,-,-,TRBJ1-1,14,TGTGCCAGCAGCGCCCCTCGGGCGGGCACTGAAGCTTTCTTT,CASSAPRAGTEAFF
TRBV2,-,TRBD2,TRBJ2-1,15,TGTGCCAGCAGCAAAAGCGGGGGGGCCTACAATGAGCAGTTCTTC,CASSKSGGAYNEQFF
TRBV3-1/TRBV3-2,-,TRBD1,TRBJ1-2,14,TGTGCCAGCAGCTTAACAGGGGGGAGCTATGGCTACACCTTC,CASSLTGGSYGYTF
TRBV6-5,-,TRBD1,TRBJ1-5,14,TGTGCCAGCAGTTTCGGACAGGGGAATCAGCCCCAGCATTTT,CASSFGQGNQPQHF
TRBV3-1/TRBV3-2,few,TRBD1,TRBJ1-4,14,TGTGCCAGCAGCCAAGTGTCACAGGGGGGAGTCCTGTTTTTT,CASSQVSQGGVLFF
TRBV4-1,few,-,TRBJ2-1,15,TGCGCCAGCAGCCGCCCAAGGGGAGGTGGCAATGAGCAGTTCTTC,CASSRPRGGGNEQFF
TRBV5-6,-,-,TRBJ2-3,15,TGTGCCAGCAGCTTCGGAGCGACTAGCACAGATACGCAGTATTTT,CASSFGATSTDTQYF
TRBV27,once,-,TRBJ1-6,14,TGTGCCAGCAGTATTTCGGCGGGATTTTCACCCCTCCACTTT,CASSISAGFSPLHF
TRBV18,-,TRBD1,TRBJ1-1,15,TGTGCCAGCTCAACGACAGGGGGATGGTTCGCTGAAGCTTTCTTT,CASSTTGGWFAEAFF
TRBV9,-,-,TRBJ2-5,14,TGTGCCAGCAGCGTAGGCGGGGCCCAAGAGACCCAGTACTTC,CASSVGGAQETQYF
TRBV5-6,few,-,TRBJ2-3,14,TGTGCCAGCAGCTTCGGGCCGTCCGGGGGTACGCAGTATTTT,CASSFGPSGGTQYF
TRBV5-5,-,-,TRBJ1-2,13,TGTGCCAGCAGCTTGAACCAGGTTCGGGGCTACACCTTC,CASSLNQVRGYTF
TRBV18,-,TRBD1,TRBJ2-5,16,TGTGCCAGCTCACCGGGACAGGGTGTTGTCCAAGAGACCCAGTACTTC,CASSPGQGVVQETQYF
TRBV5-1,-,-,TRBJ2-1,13,TGCGCCAGCAGCTTCATCGAAAACAATGAGCAGTTCTTC,CASSFIENNEQFF
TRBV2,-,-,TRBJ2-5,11,TGTGCCAGCAAGGGAGAAGAGACCCAGTACTTC,CASKGEETQYF
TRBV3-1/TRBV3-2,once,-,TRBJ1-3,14,TGTGCCAGCAGCCAAGTCGGCTCTGGAAACACCATATATTTT,CASSQVGSGNTIYF
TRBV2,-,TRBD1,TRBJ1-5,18,TGTGCCAGCAGAGTCGCAGGGACAGGGAGAAATAGCAATCAGCCCCAGCATTTT,CASRVAGTGRNSNQPQHF
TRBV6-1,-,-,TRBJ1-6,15,TGTGCCAGCAGTGAAGTTCCAGAGGGACGATCACCCCTCCACTTT,CASSEVPEGRSPLHF
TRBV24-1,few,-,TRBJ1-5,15,TGTGCCACCAGTGATGGTTTCGGATCCAATCAGCCCCAGCATTTT,CATSDGFGSNQPQHF
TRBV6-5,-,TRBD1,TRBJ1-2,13,TGTGCCAGCAGTTACTCTTCAGGGGGTGGCTACACCTTC,CASSYSSGGGYTF
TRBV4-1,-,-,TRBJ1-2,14,TGCGCCAGCAGCCAAGCAACCGGGTTCTATGGCTACACCTTC,CASSQATGFYGYTF
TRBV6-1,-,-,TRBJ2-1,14,TGTGCCAGCAGTGATATGGCAGGCTACAATGAGCAGTTCTTC,CASSDMAGYNEQFF
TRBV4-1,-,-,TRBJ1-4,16,TGCGCCAGCAGCTACCTCAGGGGTGCAACTAATGAAAAACTGTTTTTT,CASSYLRGATNEKLFF
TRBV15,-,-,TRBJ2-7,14,TGTGCCACCAGCAGAGCGACAGGGACTGGCGAGCAGTACTTC,CATSRATGTGEQYF
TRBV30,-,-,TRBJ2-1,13,TGTGCCTGGAGCTCCCTCGACCCCAATGAGCAGTTCTTC,CAWSSLDPNEQFF
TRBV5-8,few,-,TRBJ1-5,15,TGTGCCAGCAGCTTGGGTCCGGCAGTCGGTCAGCCCCAGCATTTT,CASSLGPAVGQPQHF
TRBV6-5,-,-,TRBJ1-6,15,TGTGCCAGCAGTCCTAAGCCGACTCTCAGTTCACCCCTCCACTTT,CASSPKPTLSSPLHF
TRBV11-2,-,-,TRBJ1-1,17,TGTGCCAGCAGCTTAATCCCCCGGAGGGGAGGCCCTCCTGAAGCTTTCTTT,CASSLIPRRGGPPEAFF
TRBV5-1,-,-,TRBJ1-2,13,TGCGCCAGCAGCGACTCAGGGAACTATGGCTACACCTTC,CASSDSGNYGYTF